Listed below are T cell receptor beta chains from one sample, sequenced in a study of CD8 T cells in Susac syndrome. Each CDR3 protein gets one entry after TCRdb re-called the immunoSEQ multiplex PCR reads with MiXCR. Of 300,000 or so distinct CDR3 sequences in the sample, about 90% were seen once. Sequenced input: CD4+ T cells from PBMCs. The receptors shown here come from a human donor with multiple sclerosis. Each CDR3 is given with its conserved first and last residue.

>TRBJ1-2|TRBV5-6
CASNEFGADLYGYTF
>TRBJ1-2|TRBV10-3
CAISEPGQLNYGYTF
>TRBJ1-5|TRBV20-1
CSAQRGGRETSQHF
>TRBJ2-6|TRBV6-2/TRBV6-3
CASRRYLHREDRSGANVLTF
>TRBJ1-2|TRBV7-9
CASSASGGGYGYTF
>TRBJ2-1|TRBV5-1
CASRVQAGASEQFF
>TRBJ2-3|TRBV3-1
CASSLLGQTDTQYF
>TRBJ1-1|TRBV14
CASSQWGRVKNTEAFF
>TRBJ2-3|TRBV20-1
CSARVQGSTDTQYF
>TRBJ2-7|TRBV7-9
CASSLSAGTGSRNEQYF
>TRBJ2-1|TRBV6-2/TRBV6-3
CASSHHQSSSYNEQFF
>TRBJ2-4|TRBV23-1
CARSRDSSENIQYF
>TRBJ1-1|TRBV9
CASSAKQGRDTEAFF
>TRBJ2-5|TRBV2
CASSSTGQGKEETQYF
>TRBJ1-1|TRBV6-6
CASSGAGLGTEAFF
>TRBJ2-7|TRBV6-2/TRBV6-3
CASGGTTDYEQYF
>TRBJ2-3|TRBV12-3/TRBV12-4
CASSFRRGSDTQYF
>TRBJ1-4|TRBV27
CASRGTGDEKLFF
>TRBJ2-1|TRBV20-1
CNARGQVRFEQFF
>TRBJ2-7|TRBV21-1
CASIHSYEQYF
>TRBJ2-1|TRBV15
CATSRGNLAGAYNEQFF
>TRBJ1-1|TRBV29-1
CSVRPGGLAEAFF
>TRBJ2-7|TRBV18
CASSPVGALAGPYEQYF
>TRBJ1-2|TRBV10-3
CAISGQPEYFDYGYTF
>TRBJ2-5|TRBV19
CASSIPGTLTKETQYF
>TRBJ2-4|TRBV5-4
CASSLQGTKNIQYF
>TRBJ1-6|TRBV29-1
CSVSLGNSLLHF
>TRBJ1-1|TRBV29-1
CSGRVGEAFF
>TRBJ2-5|TRBV12-3/TRBV12-4
CASSPRPVLFGETQYF
>TRBJ2-1|TRBV5-1
CASSLLAGENNEQFF
>TRBJ2-5|TRBV3-1
CASSQARGVYKTQYF
>TRBJ1-5|TRBV20-1
CSAYASGTGQPQHF
>TRBJ2-1|TRBV7-9
CASSPSSGETYNEQFF
>TRBJ2-3|TRBV3-1
CASSQIADTQYF
>TRBJ1-6|TRBV7-9
CASSATGAGNSPLHF
>TRBJ2-2|TRBV7-3
CASSRTGTNTGELFF
>TRBJ2-7|TRBV20-1
CSISRTSAYEQYF
>TRBJ1-4|TRBV12-3/TRBV12-4
CASSPGPFMAEKLFF
>TRBJ2-3|TRBV3-1
CASTQTGGLDTQYF
>TRBJ2-2|TRBV7-3
CASSTRTGVTGELFF
>TRBJ2-1|TRBV12-3/TRBV12-4
CASMGWGDEQFF
>TRBJ1-4|TRBV7-2
CASSANRATNEKLFF
>TRBJ1-1|TRBV9
CASSPLGENTEAFF
>TRBJ1-1|TRBV5-4
CASSRVLGPVNEAFF
>TRBJ2-1|TRBV7-2
CASSSTGTSGYNEQFF
>TRBJ2-1|TRBV20-1
CSASPHESSRDEQFF
>TRBJ1-3|TRBV5-6
CASRQWSAGDTIYF
>TRBJ1-1|TRBV6-2/TRBV6-3
CASRLTANTEAFF
>TRBJ1-4|TRBV7-2
CASRLGGTNEKLFF
>TRBJ2-2|TRBV12-3/TRBV12-4
CASSLGQGGGELFF
>TRBJ2-7|TRBV29-1
CSASGDSHEQYF
>TRBJ1-1|TRBV7-9
CASSLDHNPKAFF
>TRBJ1-2|TRBV6-5
CASSSGGAQNYGYTF